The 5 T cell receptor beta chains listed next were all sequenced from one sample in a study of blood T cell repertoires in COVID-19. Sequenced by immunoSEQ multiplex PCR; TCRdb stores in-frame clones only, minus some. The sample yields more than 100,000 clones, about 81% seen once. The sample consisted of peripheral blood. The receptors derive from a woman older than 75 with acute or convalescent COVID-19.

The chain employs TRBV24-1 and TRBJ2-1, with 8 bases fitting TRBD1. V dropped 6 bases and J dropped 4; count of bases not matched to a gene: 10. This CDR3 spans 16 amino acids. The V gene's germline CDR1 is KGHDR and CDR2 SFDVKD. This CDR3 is CATSQVNGQGYNEQFF. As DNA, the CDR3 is TGTGCCACCAGTCAAGTAAACGGACAGGGTTACAATGAGCAGTTCTTC.

In DNA form, the CDR3 reads TGTGCCAGCAGCATGGACAGGGGTCATCTCCCTACTAACTATGGCTACACCTTC. Its protein is CASSMDRGHLPTNYGYTF. The V and J genes are TRBV5-8 and TRBJ1-2; TRBD1 matches at 9 bases. V shed 4 bases and J 0 bases; nucleotides not matched to a gene: 13. Germline assignment: CDR1 SGHTS and CDR2 YDEGEE. This CDR3 is 18 amino acids long. The full variable domain, in which reference TRBV5-8 and TRBJ1-2 provide the parts outside the CDR3, is EAGVTQSPTHLIKTRGQQATLRCSPISGHTSVYWYQQALGLGLQFLLWYDEGEERNRGNFPPRFSGRQFPNYSSELNVNALELEDSALYLCASSMDRGHLPTNYGYTFGSGTRLTVV.

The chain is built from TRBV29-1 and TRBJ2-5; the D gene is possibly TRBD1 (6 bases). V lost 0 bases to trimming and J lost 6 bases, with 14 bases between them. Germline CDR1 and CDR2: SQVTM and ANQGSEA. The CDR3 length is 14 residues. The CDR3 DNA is TGCAGCGTTGAAGATACAGGGATCGGAAAGACCCAGTACTTC. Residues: CSVEDTGIGKTQYF. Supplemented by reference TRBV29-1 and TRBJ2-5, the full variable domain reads SAVISQKPSRDICQRGTSLTIQCQVDSQVTMMFWYRQQPGQSLTLIATANQGSEATYESGFVIDKFPISRPNLTFSTLTVSNMSPEDSSIYLCSVEDTGIGKTQYFGPGTRLLVL.

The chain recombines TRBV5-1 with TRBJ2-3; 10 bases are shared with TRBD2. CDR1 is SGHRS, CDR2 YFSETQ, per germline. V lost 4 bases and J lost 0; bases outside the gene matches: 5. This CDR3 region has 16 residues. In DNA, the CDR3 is TGCGCCAGCAGCCCCGTAGCGGGGGGTAGCACAGATACGCAGTATTTT. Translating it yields CASSPVAGGSTDTQYF.

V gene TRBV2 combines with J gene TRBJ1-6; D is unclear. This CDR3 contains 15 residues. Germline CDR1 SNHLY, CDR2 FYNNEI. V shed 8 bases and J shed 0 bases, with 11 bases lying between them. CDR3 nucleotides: TGTGCCAGCCGTATCGCGAGCTCCTATAATTCACCCCTCCACTTT. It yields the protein CASRIASSYNSPLHF.